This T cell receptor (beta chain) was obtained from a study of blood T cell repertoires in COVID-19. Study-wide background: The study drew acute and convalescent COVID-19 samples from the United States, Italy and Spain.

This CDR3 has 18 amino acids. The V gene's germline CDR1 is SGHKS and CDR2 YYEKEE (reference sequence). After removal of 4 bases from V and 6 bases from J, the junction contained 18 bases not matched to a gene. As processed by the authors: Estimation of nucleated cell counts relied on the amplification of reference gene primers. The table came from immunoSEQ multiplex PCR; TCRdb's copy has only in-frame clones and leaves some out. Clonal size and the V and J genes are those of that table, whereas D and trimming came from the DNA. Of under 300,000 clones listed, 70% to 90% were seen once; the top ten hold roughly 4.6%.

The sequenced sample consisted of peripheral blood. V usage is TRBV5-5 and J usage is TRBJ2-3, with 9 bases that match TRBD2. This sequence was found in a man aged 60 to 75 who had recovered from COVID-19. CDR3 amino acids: CASSLAPSSAGGADTQYF. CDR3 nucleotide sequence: TGTGCCAGCAGCCTGGCCCCGAGTTCGGCGGGAGGGGCGGATACGCAGTATTTT.